This is a list of T cell receptor beta chains from one sample in a study of T-cell memory formation after mild COVID-19. TCRdb called the 5' RACE reads again in MiXCR, with one record for every CDR3 protein. The sample lists 200,000 to 300,000 distinct CDR3 sequences; over 9% were seen once. The sequenced sample consisted of PBMCs or a T cell subset sorted from them (not recorded which). Source of these receptors: a young man who had mild COVID-19 (a few samples of this study predate the infection). Cell type and time point are not known. The CDR3 runs from the conserved cysteine through the conserved F or W. The D gene is left open where the match is weak. The size of a clone is reported for some rows only, either as once, few or many, or as a class for expanded clones.

CAWSLDTLYGYTF,TGTGCCTGGAGTTTGGATACGCTCTATGGCTACACCTTC,TRBV30,few,TRBJ1-2,NA
CASSLGSASAYNEQFF,TGTGCCAGCAGCTTAGGCTCCGCTAGCGCCTACAATGAGCAGTTCTTC,TRBV7-3,NA,TRBJ2-1,NA
CASVTGALNTGELFF,TGTGCCAGCGTAACAGGGGCACTGAACACCGGGGAGCTGTTTTTT,TRBV2,many,TRBJ2-2,TRBD1
CASSHESYGYTF,TGTGCCAGCAGCCACGAGTCTTATGGCTACACCTTC,TRBV3-1,few,TRBJ1-2,NA
CATSDVYGYTF,TGTGCCACCAGTGACGTCTATGGCTACACCTTC,TRBV24-1,NA,TRBJ1-2,NA
CASSGTWETQYF,TGTGCCAGCAGTGGGACGTGGGAGACCCAGTACTTC,TRBV12-3/TRBV12-4,many,TRBJ2-5,NA
CASSIRLRDEQYF,TGTGCCAGTAGTATAAGGCTGCGGGACGAGCAGTACTTC,TRBV19,many,TRBJ2-7,NA
CASSVNRGLAYEQYF,TGTGCCAGTAGTGTCAACAGGGGGCTTGCCTACGAGCAGTACTTC,TRBV19,few,TRBJ2-7,TRBD1
CASSALAGGGNEQFF,TGTGCCAGCTCGGCCCTGGCGGGGGGTGGTAATGAGCAGTTCTTC,TRBV27,few,TRBJ2-1,TRBD2
CASSLRAGGSGDEQFF,TGTGCCAGCAGCCTCCGGGCGGGGGGTTCGGGAGATGAGCAGTTCTTC,TRBV4-2,many,TRBJ2-1,TRBD2
CASSLSAGANYGYTF,TGCGCCAGCAGCTTGAGTGCGGGGGCCAACTATGGCTACACCTTC,TRBV5-1,NA,TRBJ1-2,NA
CSVEVGTFYNEQFF,TGCAGCGTTGAAGTAGGGACATTTTACAATGAGCAGTTCTTC,TRBV29-1,few,TRBJ2-1,NA
CASSHGATSGSHLDIQYF,TGCGCCAGCAGCCACGGCGCGACTAGCGGGAGCCACCTCGACATTCAGTACTTC,TRBV5-1,few,TRBJ2-4,TRBD2
CATSGIGTDTQYF,TGTGCCACCTCGGGGATTGGCACAGATACGCAGTATTTT,TRBV6-2/TRBV6-3,NA,TRBJ2-3,NA
CAWSVGPNQPQHF,TGTGCCTGGAGTGTTGGGCCGAATCAGCCCCAGCATTTT,TRBV30,NA,TRBJ1-5,NA
CASSSSSTGNYEQYF,TGTGCCAGCAGTTCCTCGTCGACAGGGAACTACGAGCAGTACTTC,TRBV6-6,NA,TRBJ2-7,TRBD1
CASSLNQVTDTQYF,TGTGCCAGCAGCTTAAACCAGGTGACAGATACGCAGTATTTT,TRBV7-9,many,TRBJ2-3,NA
CASSRGRVIAGELFF,TGCGCCAGCAGCAGGGGACGGGTAATTGCCGGGGAGCTGTTTTTT,TRBV5-1,few,TRBJ2-2,NA
CATRPSGSQETQYF,TGTGCCACCAGACCTAGCGGGAGTCAAGAGACCCAGTACTTC,TRBV10-3,NA,TRBJ2-5,TRBD2
CAWRGAPVGYTF,TGTGCCTGGAGGGGGGCGCCGGTCGGCTACACCTTC,TRBV30,NA,TRBJ1-2,NA
CASGGGMSTNEKLFF,TGTGCCAGCGGTGGGGGGATGTCAACTAATGAAAAACTGTTTTTT,TRBV12-3/TRBV12-4,NA,TRBJ1-4,NA